The clone carrying this TCR beta chain was seen many times. What it binds is not known. These data belong to a study of CD8 T cells in ankylosing spondylitis. Quantitative 5'-RACE with molecular barcodes generated TCR beta libraries. Each CDR3 protein is one row after TCRdb ran MiXCR on the 5' RACE reads. This table has about 240,000 distinct CDR3 sequences, more than 9% appearing once. Findings and caveats of the study: Some motif variants were previously reported in reactive arthritis synovial fluid and blood. The study identified a TCR beta motif of several highly homologous variants that appeared characteristic of ankylosing spondylitis blood. The disease-linked clones had a CD8+ phenotype and low blood frequencies.

The CDR3 totals 15 residues. Germline assignment: CDR1 LGHDT and CDR2 YNNKEL (reference sequence). Trimming left V 6 bases short and J 5 bases short, with 19 bases between. V and J are TRBV3-1 and TRBJ1-2; no firm D call. What was sequenced was blood, either unsorted or a sorted T cell fraction (not recorded which). The receptor comes from a male donor with ankylosing spondylitis or in good health (not recorded which). The DNA for the CDR3 is TGTGCCAGCAGTTCGTGGGGAACGGATACTTATGGCTACACCTTC. Its protein product is CASSSWGTDTYGYTF.